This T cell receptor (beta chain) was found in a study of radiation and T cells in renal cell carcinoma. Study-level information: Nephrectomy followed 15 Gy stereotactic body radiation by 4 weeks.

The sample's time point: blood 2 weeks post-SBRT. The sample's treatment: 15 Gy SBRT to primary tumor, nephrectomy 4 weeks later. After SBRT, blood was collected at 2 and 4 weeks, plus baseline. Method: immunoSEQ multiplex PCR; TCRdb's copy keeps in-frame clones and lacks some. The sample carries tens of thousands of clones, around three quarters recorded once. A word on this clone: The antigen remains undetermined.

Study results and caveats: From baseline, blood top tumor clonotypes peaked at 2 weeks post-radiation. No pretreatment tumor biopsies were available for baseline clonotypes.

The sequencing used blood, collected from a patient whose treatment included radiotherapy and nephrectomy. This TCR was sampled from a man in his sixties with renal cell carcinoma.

CDR3 residues: CASSPSSGGPNNYGYTF. CDR3 coding DNA: TGTGCCAGCAGCCCGTCATCCGGAGGTCCGAACAACTATGGCTACACCTTC. This sequence joins TRBV5-8 and TRBJ1-2; no clear D gene. Germline CDR1 is SGHTS and CDR2 is YDEGEE. V was trimmed by 4 bases and J by 2 bases, leaving 21 bases between them. CDR3 size: 17 residues.